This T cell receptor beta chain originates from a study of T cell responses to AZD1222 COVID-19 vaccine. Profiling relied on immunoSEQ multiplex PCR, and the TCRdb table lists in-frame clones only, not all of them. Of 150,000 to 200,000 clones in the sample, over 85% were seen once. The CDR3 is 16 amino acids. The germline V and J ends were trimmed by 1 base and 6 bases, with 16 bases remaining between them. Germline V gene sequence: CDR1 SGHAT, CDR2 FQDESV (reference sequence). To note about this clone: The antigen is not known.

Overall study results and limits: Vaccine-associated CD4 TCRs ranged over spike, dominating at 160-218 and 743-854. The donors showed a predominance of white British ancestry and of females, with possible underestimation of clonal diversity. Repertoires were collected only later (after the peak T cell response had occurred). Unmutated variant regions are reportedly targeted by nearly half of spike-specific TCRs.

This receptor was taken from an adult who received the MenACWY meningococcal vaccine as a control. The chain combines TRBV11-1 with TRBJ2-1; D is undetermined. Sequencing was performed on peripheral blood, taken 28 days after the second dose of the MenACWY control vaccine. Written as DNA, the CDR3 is TGTGCCAGCAGCTTAGGGGGATGGGCGTCTACCAATGAGCAGTTCTTC. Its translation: CASSLGGWASTNEQFF.